This TCR beta chain was captured in a study of human T cells and chemical hapten exposure. Study-level background: Researchers reported sensitizing an approximately 2 cm by approximately 2 cm upper inner arm skin site with 2% DPC. Patches that contained 0.01% DPC were applied to the upper back and read at 6 days.

Time point here: patch test 2, 6 weeks after DPC sensitization. The treatment was: therapeutic diphenylcyclopropenone sensitization with weekly scalp DPC. The donor pool consisted of alopecia patients aged 18 to 70 years, considered suitable for DPC. Study results and limitations: Patch test scores rose with PT1 expanded TCR counts, a positive correlation.

Germline CDR1 SGHAT, CDR2 FQNNGV. The CDR3 sequence is 16 residues long. Trimming removed 3 bases from V and 4 bases from J, with 18 bases in between. TCRdb re-called the RACE reads through MiXCR, storing one row per CDR3 protein. This table holds 95,000 or so distinct CDR3 sequences, roughly an eighth found once. This clonotype showed up just a few times. The target antigen is unknown. The genes are TRBV11-2 and TRBJ1-1; possibly TRBD1 for D (5 bases). This specimen was whole blood, taken in connection with sensitization to the hapten diphenylcyclopropenone (DPC). This TCR was recovered from a woman aged 35 to 49 with alopecia areata. Some clones in this sample may be carry-over from other donors' samples. Written as DNA, the CDR3 is TGTGCCAGCAGCTTTACTGCAGGGATAGTGAGCACTGAAGCTTTCTTT. This gives the protein CASSFTAGIVSTEAFF.